This TCR beta chain stems from a study of blood T cell repertoires in COVID-19. Study context: Researchers got acute and convalescent COVID-19 samples from the United States, Italy and Spain.

This CDR3 comprises 16 residues. In germline, CDR1 is KGHSH, CDR2 LQKENI. J lost 4 bases, V lost 3 bases, and 11 bases had no gene match. Original methodology: Reference gene primer amplification yielded estimated nucleated cell counts. Sequencing was performed with immunoSEQ multiplex PCR; in TCRdb, only in-frame clones are kept and a portion is missing. That table is the source of V, J and clone size, and D and trimming were worked out from the DNA. This sample has about 95,000 clones, with roughly 90% found just once. The TCR sequence derives from a woman aged 70-85 years with acute or convalescent COVID-19. Source material: peripheral blood. The rearrangement joins TRBV18 to TRBJ1-2; 7 bases are a match to TRBD1. CDR3 in DNA: TGTGCCAGCTCACCCTCCCCGGGGACAGCCCTCTATGGCTACACCTTC. Translated: CASSPSPGTALYGYTF.